Detailed here is one T cell receptor (beta chain). Antigen unknown. For repertoire sequencing, the TCR beta CDR3 regions were amplified from RNA transcripts. HTBI primers primed a first-round RT-PCR, and a second-round multiplex PCR followed. TCRdb ran MiXCR on the multiplex PCR reads and lists one entry per CDR3 protein. This sample has around 660,000 distinct CDR3 sequences; under 50% occur once, and the top ten carry around 3%. V lost 5 bases and J lost 2, with 13 bases in between. This CDR3 is 16 amino acids long. Germline V gene lookup returns CDR1 SGHNT and CDR2 YENEEA. This sample is part of a study of Graves' ophthalmopathy and Graves' hyperthyroidism. Study at large: Before any treatment was given, at initial diagnosis, peripheral blood was collected.

Whole-study results and caveats: From stable hyperthyroidism, ophthalmopathy was separated by a 13-signature model with about 88% sensitivity and less than 82% specificity.

Sequencing was done on a sample of peripheral blood. This chain uses TRBV11-3 with TRBJ2-6, with a possible D match to TRBD1 (6 bases). The clonotype comes from an adult man with Graves' ophthalmopathy. CDR3 residues: CASSTGTGTGANVLTF. Written as DNA, the CDR3 is TGTGCCAGCAGCACCGGCACAGGGACTGGGGCCAACGTCCTGACTTTC.